Below, 26 T cell receptor beta chains from the same sample are listed, as sequenced in a study of blood T cell repertoires in COVID-19. The assay was immunoSEQ multiplex PCR, and TCRdb's table has in-frame clones only and misses some. Among 200,000 or so clones listed, approximately 87% were seen once. The sequenced material came from peripheral blood. The receptors come from a woman between 65 and 79 years old with acute or convalescent COVID-19.

The chain has TRBV10-1 and TRBJ1-5; maybe TRBD1 (6 bases). The V end was cut by 3 bases, the J end by 5 bases, with 8 bases between. Germline V lookup: CDR1 WNHNN, CDR2 SYGVQD (reference sequence). The CDR3 runs to 13 residues. The CDR3 reads CASSEQGHQPQHF. The DNA for the CDR3 is TGCGCCAGCAGTGAACAGGGTCATCAGCCCCAGCATTTT.

The genes are TRBV10-1 and TRBJ2-2; D is undetermined. Trimming left V 3 bases short and J 7 bases short, with 9 bases between. The germline gives CDR1 WNHNN, CDR2 SYGVQD (reference sequence). This CDR3 contains 13 residues. CDR3 amino acids: CASSESRLGELFF. The CDR3 region has the DNA TGCGCCAGCAGTGAATCCAGACTCGGGGAGCTGTTTTTT.

The sample holds one count of this clone. The chain uses TRBV7-2 and TRBJ1-3; no reliable D call. Germline V gives CDR1 SGHTA, CDR2 FQGNSA. V gave up 5 bases and J gave up 2 bases, with 10 bases separating them. The CDR3 runs 14 residues. CDR3 DNA: TGTGCCAGCAGCGCACGGACTCCTGGAAACACCATATATTTT. Translating gives CASSARTPGNTIYF.

J is TRBJ2-7 and V is TRBV10-1; 7 positions agree with TRBD1. V lost 0 bases and J lost 5; bases outside the gene matches: 1. CDR1 and CDR2 from the germline V gene are WNHNN and SYGVQD (reference sequence). The CDR3 runs to 13 residues. The CDR3 loop is CASSESTGNEQYF. Here the CDR3 DNA reads TGCGCCAGCAGTGAGTCGACAGGGAACGAGCAGTACTTC.

The CDR3 spells CASSVSGTLTGELFF. In DNA form, the CDR3 reads TGTGCCAGCAGCGTTAGCGGGACCCTCACCGGGGAGCTGTTTTTT. The chain links TRBV9 to TRBJ2-2; TRBD2 aligns across 8 bases. J was trimmed by 4 bases and V by 2 bases; bases with no gene match: 4. Per germline, CDR1 SGDLS and CDR2 YYNGEE. CDR3 length equals 15 residues.

This clone turned up a few times. The chain has TRBV5-1 and TRBJ1-6, with 8 bases fitting TRBD1. There are 16 residues in the CDR3. The junction had 6 bases not matched to a gene; V was cut back by 0 bases and J by 7 bases. CDR1 and CDR2 from the germline V gene are SGHRS and YFSETQ. CDR3 protein: CASSLVPDRANSPLHF. The CDR3 nucleotides are TGCGCCAGCAGCTTGGTGCCGGACAGGGCAAATTCACCCCTCCACTTT.

This clone was seen a few times. V is TRBV29-1 and J is TRBJ2-1, with a tentative D call TRBD1 (5 bases). Germline lookup yields CDR1 SQVTM and CDR2 ANQGSEA. V was pared by 7 bases and J by 8 bases, with 15 bases between. This CDR3 is 12 amino acids long. CDR3 region: CSAGTGRDEQFF. The CDR3 DNA follows: TGCAGCGCCGGTACAGGCAGGGATGAGCAGTTCTTC.

This clone has a single count. The rearrangement links TRBV4-3 to TRBJ2-2, with a tentative D call TRBD2 (5 bases). Deletions cut 1 base from V and 2 bases from J, with 11 bases between. The length of the CDR3 is 16 residues. The V gene's germline CDR1 is LGHNA and CDR2 YSLEER. The DNA of the CDR3 is TGCGCCAGCAGCCAAGGGGTTGGGAGCAACACCGGGGAGCTGTTTTTT. Protein sequence: CASSQGVGSNTGELFF.

This chain uses TRBV10-2 with TRBJ2-1, with D possibly TRBD2 on 5 matching bases. The V end lost 6 bases, the J end lost 7 bases, and 19 bases lay between the germline ends. From germline, CDR1 is WSHSY and CDR2 SAAADI. The CDR3 is 15 amino acids. DNA for the CDR3: TGCGCCAGCAGACCATCCGGGTCTAGGAGGAATGAGCAGTTCTTC. Its translation: CASRPSGSRRNEQFF.

This chain joins TRBV18 and TRBJ2-3; D possibly corresponds to TRBD2 (7 bases). From germline, CDR1 is KGHSH and CDR2 LQKENI. Trimming took off 0 bases at V and 4 bases at J, with 14 bases between the two ends. The CDR3 extends over 16 amino acids. The CDR3 loop is CASSPPGGRIPDTQYF. The CDR3 DNA reads as TGTGCCAGCTCACCACCGGGGGGGCGAATACCAGATACGCAGTATTTT. Filled out from reference TRBV18 and TRBJ2-3, the complete variable domain reads NAGVMQNPRHLVRRRGQEARLRCSPMKGHSHVYWYRQLPEEGLKFMVYLQKENIIDESGMPKERFSAEFPKEGPSILRIQQVVRGDSAAYFCASSPPGGRIPDTQYFGPGTRLTVL.

Only a few counts were recorded for this clone. The gene calls are TRBV4-2 and TRBJ2-7; 10 nucleotides align to TRBD1. The CDR3 length is 15 residues. The germline V gene has CDR1 LGHNA and CDR2 YNFKEQ. V dropped 0 bases and J dropped 3; count of bases not matched to a gene: 2. CDR3: CASSQERDRGYEQYF. The CDR3 bases are TGTGCCAGCAGCCAAGAAAGGGACAGGGGCTACGAGCAGTACTTC.

The rearrangement uses TRBV3-1 (or the pseudogene TRBV3-2) and TRBJ1-6; maybe TRBD1 (6 bases). CDR3 length: 15 residues. Between the trimmed V and J ends, which lost 1 base and 11 bases, there was a span of 15 bases. Germline assignment: CDR1 LGHDT and CDR2 YNNKEL (reference sequence). CDR3 protein: CASSQVAGGGTPLHF. In DNA form, the CDR3 reads TGTGCCAGCAGCCAAGTCGCGGGGGGCGGAACACCCCTCCACTTT.

The chain joins TRBV5-5 to TRBJ1-4; possibly TRBD1 for D (5 bases). CDR3 length: 14 amino acids. V lost 3 bases, J lost 8 bases, and 14 bases lay in between. The V gene's germline CDR1 is SGHKS and CDR2 YYEKEE (reference sequence). The CDR3 nucleotides are TGTGCCAGCAGCTACAGGAGCGGAGGGGAAAAACTGTTTTTT. This translates into CASSYRSGGEKLFF.

The V and J genes are TRBV4-3 and TRBJ1-6; D is perhaps TRBD1 (6 bases). V lost 2 bases and J 0 bases, leaving 11 bases between the germline ends. Per germline, CDR1 LGHNA and CDR2 YSLEER. CDR3 length: 17 amino acids. CDR3 DNA sequence: TGCGCCAGCAGCCAACAAGGACAGAGCTCCTATAATTCACCCCTCCACTTT. Protein: CASSQQGQSSYNSPLHF.

J is TRBJ1-5 and V is TRBV7-9, with D possibly TRBD1 on 6 matching bases. The germline V gene has CDR1 SEHNR and CDR2 FQNEAQ (reference sequence). The V and J ends lost 6 bases and 4 bases respectively, with 7 bases between them. The CDR3 covers 12 residues. CDR3 protein: CASSRGNQPQHF. The CDR3 DNA reads TGTGCCAGCAGTAGGGGGAATCAGCCCCAGCATTTT.

The chain recombines TRBV6-1 with TRBJ1-1, with 11 bases matching TRBD1. V shed 6 bases, J shed 5 bases, and the junction held 8 bases outside the gene matches. This CDR3 spans 15 amino acids. The germline V gene has CDR1 MNHNS and CDR2 SASEGT. The CDR3 nucleotides are TGTGCCAGCAGGGACCGGGACAGGGGGTCAACTGAAGCTTTCTTT. As protein: CASRDRDRGSTEAFF.

This chain joins TRBV29-1 and TRBJ2-5; perhaps TRBD1 as D (7 bases). Deletions cut 3 bases from V and 5 bases from J, with 13 bases between. Germline values: CDR1 SQVTM, CDR2 ANQGSEA. This CDR3 contains 13 residues. The CDR3 region is CSVDRTGGETQYF. CDR3 sequence (DNA): TGCAGCGTTGACCGGACAGGAGGGGAGACCCAGTACTTC.

V gene TRBV6-5 combines with J gene TRBJ1-4; tentative D call: TRBD1 (5 bases). Germline V lookup: CDR1 MNHEY, CDR2 SVGAGI. Trimming left V 4 bases short and J 8 bases short, with 5 bases between. CDR3 length equals 11 residues. CDR3 DNA sequence: TGTGCCAGCAGTTCAGGGGAAAAACTGTTTTTT. It is translated as CASSSGEKLFF.

V is TRBV7-9 and J is TRBJ2-1; 7 nucleotides line up with TRBD1. Per germline, CDR1 SEHNR and CDR2 FQNEAQ (reference sequence). CDR3 length: 14 residues. V lost 2 bases to trimming and J lost 10 bases; unmatched junction nucleotides: 8. CDR3 residues: CASSLTTGVGEQFF. The CDR3 DNA sequence: TGTGCCAGCAGCTTAACCACAGGGGTTGGGGAGCAGTTCTTC.

V usage is TRBV7-9 and J usage is TRBJ2-3, with 7 positions matching TRBD1. The CDR3 is 17 residues long. After removal of 1 base from V and 0 bases from J, the junction contained 7 bases not matched to a gene. Germline V gene lookup returns CDR1 SEHNR and CDR2 FQNEAQ (reference sequence). As DNA, the CDR3 is TGTGCCAGCAGCTTAGTAGGGGGCCGTCCTAGCACAGATACGCAGTATTTT. Its protein is CASSLVGGRPSTDTQYF.

This clone was counted between two and nine times. This chain connects TRBV24-1 to TRBJ2-7; 7 bases fit TRBD2. The CDR3 extends over 15 amino acids. Germline loops: CDR1 KGHDR, CDR2 SFDVKD. V lost 3 bases, J lost 4 bases, and 8 bases stayed unmatched. In DNA form, the CDR3 reads TGTGCCACCAGTGATCCCAAACGGGGAGGGTACGAGCAGTACTTC. Translating it yields CATSDPKRGGYEQYF.

This clone was picked up one time. This chain joins TRBV5-6 and TRBJ2-2; tentative D call: TRBD2 (5 bases). Germline V gene sequence: CDR1 SGHDT, CDR2 YYEEEE. CDR3 size: 15 residues. Trimming pared 1 base from V and 4 bases from J, leaving 11 bases between. The DNA for the CDR3 is TGTGCCAGCAGCTTGTTTTCTAGCCGCACCGGGGAGCTGTTTTTT. It yields the protein CASSLFSSRTGELFF.

The chain employs TRBV5-1 and TRBJ2-3; TRBD2 agrees at 14 bases. J lost 3 bases, V lost 3 bases, and 6 bases had no gene match. Germline assignment: CDR1 SGHRS and CDR2 YFSETQ. This CDR3 is 17 amino acids long. CDR3 loop: CASSSGLAGVGTDTQYF. The CDR3 coding sequence is TGCGCCAGCAGCTCGGGACTAGCGGGAGTGGGTACAGATACGCAGTATTTT.

This sequence joins TRBV18 and TRBJ1-3; D is possibly TRBD1 (6 bases). CDR3 length: 20 amino acids. From germline, CDR1 is KGHSH and CDR2 LQKENI. Deletions cut 4 bases from V and 0 bases from J, with 25 bases between. Here the CDR3 DNA reads TGTGCCAGCTCACGATCCGGGACATCGAGGCCCGAACACTCTGGAAACACCATATATTTT. It yields the protein CASSRSGTSRPEHSGNTIYF.

This clone was found once. V usage is TRBV5-4 and J usage is TRBJ2-3; 10 bases align to TRBD2. This CDR3 contains 15 residues. V lost 9 bases, J lost 3 bases, and 10 bases stayed unmatched. Germline V lookup: CDR1 SGHNT, CDR2 YYREEE (reference sequence). CDR3 loop: CATLLAGSGTDTQYF. CDR3 in DNA: TGTGCCACTCTACTAGCGGGATCCGGGACAGATACGCAGTATTTT. The entire variable domain, with the rest obtained from reference TRBV5-4 and TRBJ2-3, is as follows: ETGVTQSPTHLIKTRGQQVTLRCSSQSGHNTVSWYQQALGQGPQFIFQYYREEENGRGNFPPRFSGLQFPNYSSELNVNALELDDSALYLCATLLAGSGTDTQYFGPGTRLTVL.

The chain employs TRBV5-4 and TRBJ1-2; TRBD1 matches at 10 bases. CDR1 SGHNT and CDR2 YYREEE come from the germline V gene (reference sequence). The CDR3 spans 13 residues. The V and J ends lost 6 bases and 8 bases, in that order; junction bases with no gene match: 7. Here the CDR3 reads CASTLGQGTGYTF. As DNA, the CDR3 is TGTGCCAGCACCCTGGGACAGGGGACGGGCTACACCTTC.